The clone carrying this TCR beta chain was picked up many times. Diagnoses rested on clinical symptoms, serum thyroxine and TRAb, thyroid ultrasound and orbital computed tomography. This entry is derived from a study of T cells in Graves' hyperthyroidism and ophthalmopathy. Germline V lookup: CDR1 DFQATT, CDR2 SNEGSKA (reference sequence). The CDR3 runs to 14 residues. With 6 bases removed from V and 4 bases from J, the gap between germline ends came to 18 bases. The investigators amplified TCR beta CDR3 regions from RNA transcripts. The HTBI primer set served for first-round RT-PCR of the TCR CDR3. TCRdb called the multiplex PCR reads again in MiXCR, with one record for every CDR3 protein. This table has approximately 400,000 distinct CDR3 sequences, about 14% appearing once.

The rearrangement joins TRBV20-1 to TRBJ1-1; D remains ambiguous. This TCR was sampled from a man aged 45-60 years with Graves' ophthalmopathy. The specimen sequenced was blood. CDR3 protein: CSATHSPLGTEAFF. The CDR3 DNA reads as TGCAGTGCGACCCACAGCCCCCTGGGCACTGAAGCTTTCTTT.